This TCR beta chain was identified during a study of cytomegalovirus exposure and HLA in healthy donors. Findings of the study overall: Researchers reported in a later analysis that a missense DCLRE1C variant was tied to TCR beta V- and J-gene trimming. Being productive about 87% or about 30% of the time was typical of most TCR beta V segments in an earlier analysis. Published work reported that the classifier diagnosed cytomegalovirus status with high specificity and sensitivity.

PCR used 60 Vbeta primers and 13 Jbeta primers. Original methodology: In a later analysis, of tens of millions of unique beta chains, about 12 million appeared in at least two donors. The method was immunoSEQ multiplex PCR; TCRdb's version includes in-frame clones alone and lacks a portion of them. V and J calls and clone size are those listed in that table; D and trimming were worked out from the DNA. The top ten hold 6% to 9.5% of the sample, which has about 100,000 clones, over 75% seen once. This CDR3 spans 12 amino acids. Germline V gene sequence: CDR1 LNHDA, CDR2 SQIVND (reference sequence). The V gene lost 5 bases and the J gene lost 4 bases, with 6 bases spanning the gap. With regard to this clone: The antigen is unknown.

This clonotype was sampled from a man aged 25 to 40 in good health and CMV-seronegative. The chain is built from TRBV19 and TRBJ1-5; D remains ambiguous. The sequenced material came from PBMCs. Here the CDR3 DNA reads TGTGCCAGTAGTCTTTTGAATCAGCCCCAGCATTTT. It codes for CASSLLNQPQHF.